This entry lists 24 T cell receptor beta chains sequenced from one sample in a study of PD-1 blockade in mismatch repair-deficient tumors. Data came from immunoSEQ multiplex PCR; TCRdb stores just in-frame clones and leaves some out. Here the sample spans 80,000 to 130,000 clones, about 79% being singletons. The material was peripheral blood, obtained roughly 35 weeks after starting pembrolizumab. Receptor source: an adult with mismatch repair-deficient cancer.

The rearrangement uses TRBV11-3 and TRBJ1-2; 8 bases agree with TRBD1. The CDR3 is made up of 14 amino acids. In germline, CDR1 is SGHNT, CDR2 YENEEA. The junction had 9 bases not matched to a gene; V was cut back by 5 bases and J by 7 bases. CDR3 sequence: CASSLPTGVGGYTF. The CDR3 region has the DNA TGTGCCAGCAGCCTCCCGACAGGGGTGGGTGGCTACACCTTC.

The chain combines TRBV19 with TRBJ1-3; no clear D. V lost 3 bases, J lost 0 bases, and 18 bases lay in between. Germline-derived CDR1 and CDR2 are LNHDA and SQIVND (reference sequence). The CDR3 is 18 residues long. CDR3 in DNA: TGTGCCAGTAGTATGTCTTTCGACACCGTCCGCTCTGGAAACACCATATATTTT. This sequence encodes CASSMSFDTVRSGNTIYF.

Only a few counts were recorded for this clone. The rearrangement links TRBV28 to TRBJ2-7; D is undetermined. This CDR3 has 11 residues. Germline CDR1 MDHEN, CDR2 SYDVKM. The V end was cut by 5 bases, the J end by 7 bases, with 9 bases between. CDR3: CASSTMREQYF. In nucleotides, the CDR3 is TGTGCCAGCAGTACGATGAGGGAGCAGTACTTC. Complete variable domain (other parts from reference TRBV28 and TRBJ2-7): DVKVTQSSRYLVKRTGEKVFLECVQDMDHENMFWYRQDPGLGLRLIYFSYDVKMKEKGDIPEGYSVSREKKERFSLILESASTNQTSMYLCASSTMREQYFGPGTRLTVT.

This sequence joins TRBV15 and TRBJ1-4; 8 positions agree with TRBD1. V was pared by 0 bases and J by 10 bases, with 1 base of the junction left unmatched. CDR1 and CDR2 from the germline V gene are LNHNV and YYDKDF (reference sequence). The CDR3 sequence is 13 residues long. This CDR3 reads CATSRDTGGKLFF. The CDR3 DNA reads TGTGCCACCAGCAGAGACACAGGGGGAAAACTGTTTTTT.

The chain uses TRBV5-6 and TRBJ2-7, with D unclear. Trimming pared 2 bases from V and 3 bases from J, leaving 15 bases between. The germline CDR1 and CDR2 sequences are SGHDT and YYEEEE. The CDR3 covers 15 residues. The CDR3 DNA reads TGTGCCAGCAGCTTAAACGGAGAGCCTCGCTACGAGCAGTACTTC. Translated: CASSLNGEPRYEQYF.

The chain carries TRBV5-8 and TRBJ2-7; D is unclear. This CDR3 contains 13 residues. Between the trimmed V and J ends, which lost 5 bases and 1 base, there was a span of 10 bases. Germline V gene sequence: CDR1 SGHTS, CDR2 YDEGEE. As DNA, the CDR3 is TGTGCCAGCAGATGGATCTCATCCTACGAGCAGTACTTC. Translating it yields CASRWISSYEQYF. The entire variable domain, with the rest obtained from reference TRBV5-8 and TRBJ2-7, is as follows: EAGVTQSPTHLIKTRGQQATLRCSPISGHTSVYWYQQALGLGLQFLLWYDEGEERNRGNFPPRFSGRQFPNYSSELNVNALELEDSALYLCASRWISSYEQYFGPGTRLTVT.

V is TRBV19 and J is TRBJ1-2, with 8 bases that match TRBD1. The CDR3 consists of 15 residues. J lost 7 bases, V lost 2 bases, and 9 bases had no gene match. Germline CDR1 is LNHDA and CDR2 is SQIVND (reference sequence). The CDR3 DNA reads TGTGCCAGTAGTATACTGGACAGGGAAGGCTCTGGCTACACCTTC. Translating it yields CASSILDREGSGYTF.

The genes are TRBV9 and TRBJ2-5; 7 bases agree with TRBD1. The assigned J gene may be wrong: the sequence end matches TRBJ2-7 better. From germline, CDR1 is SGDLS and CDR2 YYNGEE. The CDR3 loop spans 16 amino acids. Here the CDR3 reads CASSPQTGIALSEQYF. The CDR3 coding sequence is TGTGCCAGCAGCCCTCAGACAGGGATCGCCCTATCCGAGCAGTACTTC.

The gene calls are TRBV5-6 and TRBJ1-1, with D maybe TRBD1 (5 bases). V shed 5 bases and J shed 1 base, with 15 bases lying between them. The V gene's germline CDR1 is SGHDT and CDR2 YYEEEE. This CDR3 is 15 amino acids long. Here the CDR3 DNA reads TGTGCCAGCAGTTCCACAAGACAGCCGAACACTGAAGCTTTCTTT. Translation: CASSSTRQPNTEAFF.

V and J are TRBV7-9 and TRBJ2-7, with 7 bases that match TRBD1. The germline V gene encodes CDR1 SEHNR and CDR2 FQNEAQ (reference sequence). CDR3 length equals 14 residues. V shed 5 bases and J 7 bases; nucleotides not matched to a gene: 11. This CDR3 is CASSPTGRTQEQYF. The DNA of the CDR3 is TGTGCCAGCAGCCCGACAGGGCGTACGCAAGAGCAGTACTTC. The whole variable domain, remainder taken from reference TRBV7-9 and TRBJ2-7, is DTGVSQNPRHKITKRGQNVTFRCDPISEHNRLYWYRQTLGQGPEFLTYFQNEAQLEKSRLLSDRFSAERPKGSFSTLEIQRTEQGDSAMYLCASSPTGRTQEQYFGPGTRLTVT.

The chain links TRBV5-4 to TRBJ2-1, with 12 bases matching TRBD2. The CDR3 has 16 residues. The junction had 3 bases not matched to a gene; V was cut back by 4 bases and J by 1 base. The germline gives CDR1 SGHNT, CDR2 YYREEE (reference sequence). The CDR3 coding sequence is TGTGCCAGCAGCATGACTAGCGGGAGATCCTACAATGAGCAGTTCTTC. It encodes CASSMTSGRSYNEQFF.

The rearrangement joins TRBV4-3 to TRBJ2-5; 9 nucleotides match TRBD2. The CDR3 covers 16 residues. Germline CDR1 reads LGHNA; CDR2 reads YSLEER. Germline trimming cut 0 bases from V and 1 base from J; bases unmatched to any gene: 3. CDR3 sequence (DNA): TGCGCCAGCAGCCAAGATAGCGGGAGACCCCAAGAGACCCAGTACTTC. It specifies CASSQDSGRPQETQYF.

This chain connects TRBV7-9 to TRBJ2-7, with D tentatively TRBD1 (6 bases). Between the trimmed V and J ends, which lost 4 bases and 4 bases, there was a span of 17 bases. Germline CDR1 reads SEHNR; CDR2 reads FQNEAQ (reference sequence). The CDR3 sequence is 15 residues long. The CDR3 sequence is CASSSIERTEYEQYF. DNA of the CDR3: TGTGCCAGCAGCTCAATAGAACGGACAGAATACGAGCAGTACTTC.

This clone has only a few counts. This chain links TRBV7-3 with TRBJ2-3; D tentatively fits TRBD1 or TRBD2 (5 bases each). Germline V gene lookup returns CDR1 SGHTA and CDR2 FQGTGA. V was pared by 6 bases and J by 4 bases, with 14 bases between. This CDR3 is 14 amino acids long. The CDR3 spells CASSTVGGADTQYF. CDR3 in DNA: TGTGCCAGCAGTACGGTTGGGGGAGCAGATACGCAGTATTTT.

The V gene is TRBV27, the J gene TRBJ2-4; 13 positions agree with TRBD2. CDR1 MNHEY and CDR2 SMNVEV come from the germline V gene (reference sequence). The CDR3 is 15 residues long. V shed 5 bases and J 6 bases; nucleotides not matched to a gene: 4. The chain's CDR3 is CASSPGLAGLNIQYF. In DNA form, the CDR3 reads TGTGCCAGCAGTCCGGGACTAGCGGGACTAAACATTCAGTACTTC.

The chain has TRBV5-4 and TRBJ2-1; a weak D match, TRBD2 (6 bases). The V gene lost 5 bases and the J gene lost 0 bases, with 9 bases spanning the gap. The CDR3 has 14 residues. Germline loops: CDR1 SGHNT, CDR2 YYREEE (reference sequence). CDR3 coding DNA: TGTGCCAGCAGGACTAGTAGCTCCTACAATGAGCAGTTCTTC. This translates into CASRTSSSYNEQFF.

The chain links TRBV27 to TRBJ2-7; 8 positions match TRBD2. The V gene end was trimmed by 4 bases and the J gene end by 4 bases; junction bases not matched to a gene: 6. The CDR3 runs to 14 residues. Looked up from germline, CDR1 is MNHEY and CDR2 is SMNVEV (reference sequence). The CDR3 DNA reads TGTGCCAGCAGTTCTAGCGGGTTTGGTTACGAGCAGTACTTC. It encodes CASSSSGFGYEQYF.

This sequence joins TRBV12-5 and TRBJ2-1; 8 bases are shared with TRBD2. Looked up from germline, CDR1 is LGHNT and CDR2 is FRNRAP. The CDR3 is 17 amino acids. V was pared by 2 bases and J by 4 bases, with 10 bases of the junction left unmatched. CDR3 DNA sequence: TGTGCTAGTGGTTTGCCCCGGAGTGGCGGGAGGTACAATGAGCAGTTCTTC. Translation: CASGLPRSGGRYNEQFF.

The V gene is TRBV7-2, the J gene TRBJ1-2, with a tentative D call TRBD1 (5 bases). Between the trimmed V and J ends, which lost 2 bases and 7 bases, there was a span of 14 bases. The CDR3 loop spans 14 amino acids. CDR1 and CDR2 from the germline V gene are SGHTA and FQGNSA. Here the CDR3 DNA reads TGTGCCAGCAGCTTATGGGGCCAGGGAAGTGGCTACACCTTC. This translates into CASSLWGQGSGYTF.

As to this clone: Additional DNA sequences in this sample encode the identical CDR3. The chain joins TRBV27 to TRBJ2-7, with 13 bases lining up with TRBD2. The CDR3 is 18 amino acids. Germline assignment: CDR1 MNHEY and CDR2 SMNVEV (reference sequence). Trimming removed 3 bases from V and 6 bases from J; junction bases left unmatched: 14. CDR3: CASSLRLAGGTLHPEQYF. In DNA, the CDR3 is TGTGCCAGCAGTTTGAGACTAGCGGGAGGAACCCTGCATCCCGAGCAGTACTTC.

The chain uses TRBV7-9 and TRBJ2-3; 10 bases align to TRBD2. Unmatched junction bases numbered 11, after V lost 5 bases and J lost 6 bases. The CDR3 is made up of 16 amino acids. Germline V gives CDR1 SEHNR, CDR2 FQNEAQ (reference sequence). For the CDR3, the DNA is TGTGCCAGCAGCCCAAACCTACTAGCGGGACCGGATACGCAGTATTTT. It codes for CASSPNLLAGPDTQYF.

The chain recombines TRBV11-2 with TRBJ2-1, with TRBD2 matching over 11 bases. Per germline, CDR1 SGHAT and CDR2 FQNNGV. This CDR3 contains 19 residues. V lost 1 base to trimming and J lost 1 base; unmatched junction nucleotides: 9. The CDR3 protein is CASSLGRKIAGGSYNEQFF. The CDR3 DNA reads TGTGCCAGCAGCTTAGGAAGAAAAATAGCGGGGGGGTCCTACAATGAGCAGTTCTTC.

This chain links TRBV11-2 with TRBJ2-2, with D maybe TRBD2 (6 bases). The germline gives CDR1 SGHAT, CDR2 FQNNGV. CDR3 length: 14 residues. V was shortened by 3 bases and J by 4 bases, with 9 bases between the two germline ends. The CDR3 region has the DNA TGTGCCAGCAGCTTGGGCGGGACCACCGGGGAGCTGTTTTTT. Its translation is CASSLGGTTGELFF.

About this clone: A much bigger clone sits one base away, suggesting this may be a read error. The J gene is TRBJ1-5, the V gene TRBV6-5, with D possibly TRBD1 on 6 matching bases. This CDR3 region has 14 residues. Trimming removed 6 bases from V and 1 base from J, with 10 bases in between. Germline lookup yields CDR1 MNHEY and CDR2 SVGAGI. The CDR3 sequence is CASSSDSSNQPQHF. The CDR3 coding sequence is TGTGCCAGCAGCTCGGACAGCAGCAATCAGCCCCAGCATTTT.